The 14 T cell receptor beta chains reported below all come from one sample, sequenced in a study of blood T cell repertoires in COVID-19. The repertoire was sequenced with immunoSEQ multiplex PCR; TCRdb's copy has only in-frame clones and lacks some. The sample consists of 100,000 to 150,000 clones, about 89% of them appearing once. The source material was peripheral blood. These receptors all stem from a man aged 45-65 years with active COVID-19.

This clone occurred once. The chain employs TRBV12-3 or TRBV12-4 and TRBJ1-5, with no clear D. This CDR3 is 12 amino acids long. Trimming took off 6 bases at V and 6 bases at J, with 9 bases between the two ends. This CDR3 reads CASRGSGQPQHF. Written as DNA, the CDR3 is TGTGCCAGCAGGGGGAGCGGTCAGCCCCAGCATTTT.

The J gene is TRBJ2-7, the V gene TRBV7-9, with a possible D match to TRBD1 (6 bases). The CDR3 is made up of 17 amino acids. Germline assignment: CDR1 SEHNR and CDR2 FQNEAQ (reference sequence). Trimming took off 5 bases at V and 1 base at J, with 21 bases between the two ends. CDR3: CASSPRVPGAFSYEQYF. In DNA form, the CDR3 reads TGTGCCAGCAGCCCTCGCGTTCCAGGGGCGTTTTCCTACGAGCAGTACTTC.

The chain employs TRBV7-2 and TRBJ1-5; D is perhaps TRBD1 (5 bases). Trimming removed 4 bases from V and 7 bases from J, with 11 bases in between. The V gene's germline CDR1 is SGHTA and CDR2 FQGNSA. This CDR3 contains 13 residues. CDR3 sequence (DNA): TGTGCCAGCAGCTCAGGGAAGTACCAGCCCCAGCATTTT. Translating it yields CASSSGKYQPQHF.

V gene TRBV6-4 combines with J gene TRBJ2-7; 9 positions match TRBD1. Germline V gives CDR1 MRHNA, CDR2 SNTAGT. This CDR3 has 16 residues. V was pared by 3 bases and J by 3 bases, with 9 bases of the junction left unmatched. The CDR3 coding sequence is TGTGCCAGCAGTGAATTCTTTTGGGACAGGGTCTACGAGCAGTACTTC. Translating it yields CASSEFFWDRVYEQYF.

The chain combines TRBV19 with TRBJ1-3; possible D gene TRBD1, 6 bases. Per the germline V gene, CDR1 is LNHDA and CDR2 is SQIVND (reference sequence). With 2 bases removed from V and 0 bases from J, the gap between germline ends came to 11 bases. The CDR3 is made up of 16 amino acids. This CDR3 is CASSIQDRSSGNTIYF. The CDR3 nucleotides are TGTGCCAGTAGTATACAAGACAGGAGCTCTGGAAACACCATATATTTT.

The genes are TRBV6-1 and TRBJ1-1, with D possibly TRBD1 on 5 matching bases. CDR1 and CDR2 from the germline V gene are MNHNS and SASEGT. Deletions cut 2 bases from V and 3 bases from J, with 13 bases between. The CDR3 runs to 15 residues. The CDR3 loop reads CASSESGLAYTEAFF. The CDR3 region has the DNA TGTGCCAGCAGTGAATCGGGACTGGCCTACACTGAAGCTTTCTTT.

This chain links TRBV19 with TRBJ1-1; tentative D call: TRBD1 (5 bases). This CDR3 is built from 12 residues. The germline gives CDR1 LNHDA, CDR2 SQIVND (reference sequence). Trimming took off 5 bases at V and 4 bases at J, with 8 bases between the two ends. Here the CDR3 reads CASSRQGTEAFF. As DNA, the CDR3 is TGTGCCAGTAGTCGGCAGGGCACTGAAGCTTTCTTT.

The J gene is TRBJ2-1, the V gene TRBV3-1 (or the pseudogene TRBV3-2); no definite D call. The germline CDR1 and CDR2 sequences are LGHDT and YNNKEL (reference sequence). The CDR3 spans 11 residues. Trimming left V 4 bases short and J 9 bases short, with 7 bases between. The CDR3 region has the DNA TGTGCCAGCAGCCGCGTTGGTGAGCAGTTCTTC. It is translated as CASSRVGEQFF.

V gene TRBV5-4 combines with J gene TRBJ2-3; D is perhaps TRBD2 (7 bases). CDR1 and CDR2 (germline): SGHNT, YYREEE (reference sequence). There are 16 residues in the CDR3. V gave up 5 bases and J gave up 2 bases, with 18 bases separating them. The CDR3 bases are TGTGCCAGCAGGGGAGGGGGGGCACTTTACACAGATACGCAGTATTTT. Translated, it gives CASRGGGALYTDTQYF. The entire variable domain, with the rest obtained from reference TRBV5-4 and TRBJ2-3, is as follows: ETGVTQSPTHLIKTRGQQVTLRCSSQSGHNTVSWYQQALGQGPQFIFQYYREEENGRGNFPPRFSGLQFPNYSSELNVNALELDDSALYLCASRGGGALYTDTQYFGPGTRLTVL.

The chain is built from TRBV7-2 and TRBJ2-3; D call uncertain. Trimming stripped 5 bases from V and 7 bases from J, with 10 bases between. The germline V gene encodes CDR1 SGHTA and CDR2 FQGNSA. The CDR3 consists of 12 residues. CDR3 region: CASSPPQNTQYF. The CDR3 region has the DNA TGTGCCAGCAGCCCCCCCCAAAATACGCAGTATTTT.

This clone has just one count. This chain links TRBV10-3 with TRBJ1-1; 7 bases map to TRBD1. After removal of 1 base from V and 2 bases from J, the junction contained 4 bases not matched to a gene. CDR1 is ENHRY, CDR2 SYGVKD, per germline. The CDR3 runs 15 residues. Written as DNA, the CDR3 is TGTGCCATCAGTGAGTGGGGGACAGTTAACACTGAAGCTTTCTTT. This sequence encodes CAISEWGTVNTEAFF.

J is TRBJ2-7 and V is TRBV6-5; 10 bases line up with TRBD1. Unmatched junction bases numbered 13, after V lost 8 bases and J lost 6 bases. Germline V gives CDR1 MNHEY, CDR2 SVGAGI. The CDR3 loop spans 15 amino acids. The CDR3 protein is CASGDGTGVTLEQYF. CDR3 DNA sequence: TGTGCCAGCGGAGATGGGACAGGGGTCACCCTCGAGCAGTACTTC.

This clone was recorded once. The identical CDR3 is also encoded by other nucleotide sequences in the sample. The chain links TRBV7-7 to TRBJ1-2; D uncertain. Germline V gene lookup returns CDR1 SSHAT and CDR2 FNYEAQ (reference sequence). The CDR3 totals 15 residues. The DNA for the CDR3 is TGTGCTAGTAGCTTAGTTGCGGGCAGCTACTATGGCTACACCTTC. It codes for CASSLVAGSYYGYTF.

Details on this clone: Other DNA sequences in the same sample also yield this CDR3. The chain employs TRBV3-1 (or the pseudogene TRBV3-2) and TRBJ2-5; 9 bases are shared with TRBD1. The V segment lost 3 bases and the J segment 7 bases; nucleotides outside the gene matches: 3. This CDR3 is 13 amino acids long. Germline V gene data show CDR1 as LGHDT and CDR2 as YNNKEL (reference sequence). The CDR3 region has the DNA TGTGCCAGCAGCCAGGGACAGGGAGGGACCCAGTACTTC. Protein product: CASSQGQGGTQYF.